This paragraph reports one T cell receptor (beta chain). Authors' processing steps: Amplification of reference gene primers provided the estimated nucleated cell counts. Method: immunoSEQ multiplex PCR; TCRdb's copy keeps in-frame clones and lacks some. V, J and clone size derive from that table, while D and trimming were established from the DNA sequence. The data hold hundreds of thousands of clones, with approximately 88% observed a single time. This specimen comes from a study of blood T cell repertoires in COVID-19. Study details: The origin of the acute and convalescent COVID-19 samples was the United States, Italy and Spain. In each case, the material was cDNA or gDNA derived from T cells, B-cell-depleted T cells, or PBMCs.

CDR3 length: 13 amino acids. The germline V gene encodes CDR1 GTSNPN and CDR2 SVGIG (reference sequence). V lost 2 bases to trimming and J lost 0 bases, with 5 bases between them. V usage is TRBV30 and J usage is TRBJ2-1; the D is unclear. The clonotype was recovered from a man aged 55 to 69 who had recovered from COVID-19. Sequenced material: peripheral blood. CDR3 amino acids: CAWSPYSYNEQFF. CDR3 nucleotide sequence: TGTGCCTGGAGTCCGTACTCCTACAATGAGCAGTTCTTC. The full variable domain, its missing parts supplied by reference TRBV30 and TRBJ2-1, is SQTIHQWPATLVQPVGSPLSLECTVEGTSNPNLYWYRQAAGRGLQLLFYSVGIGQISSEVPQNLSASRPQDRQFILSSKKLLLSDSGFYLCAWSPYSYNEQFFGPGTRLTVL.